This T cell receptor (beta chain) stems from a study of cytomegalovirus exposure and HLA in healthy donors. Study in general: In a later analysis, it was reported that the 90 to 150 validation repertoires had been produced on the same platform as the roughly 700 repertoires belonging to the first cohort. Findings and limits, study-wide: Altogether, 164 TCR beta chains were recorded as cytomegalovirus-associated. The authors confirmed in vitro that a few CMV-associated chains were specific for CMV antigens.

The germline gives CDR1 SGDLS, CDR2 YYNGEE. V was clipped by 3 bases and J by 6 bases; unmatched bases: 6. The length of the CDR3 is 14 residues. With regard to this clone: Its target is unknown.

Clones were read by immunoSEQ multiplex PCR, and TCRdb kept only the in-frame ones, dropping some. The repertoire holds over 200,000 clones, approximately 88% seen once, with more than 12% in the top ten. The donors were members of the validation cohort comprising over a hundred subjects, separate from the roughly 650-subject first cohort. The genes are TRBV9 and TRBJ1-2, with 9 bases aligning to TRBD1. This TCR derives from a woman younger than 45 in good health and CMV-seropositive. The sequenced sample was PBMCs. This CDR3 reads CASSAMGQGNGYTF. The CDR3 DNA is TGTGCCAGCAGCGCCATGGGACAGGGTAATGGCTACACCTTC.